This passage covers 6 T cell receptor beta chains from one sample sequenced in a study of CD8 T cells in ankylosing spondylitis. MiXCR, applied by TCRdb to the 5' RACE reads, yields one record per CDR3 protein. The profile covers around 280,000 distinct CDR3 sequences, with over 15% appearing a single time and roughly 8% taken by the ten largest. Material: blood, either unsorted or a sorted T cell fraction (not recorded which). The receptors originated from a male donor with ankylosing spondylitis or in good health (not recorded which).

This clonotype was seen a handful of times. V is TRBV5-1 and J is TRBJ2-7; 7 nucleotides align to TRBD1. Germline lookup yields CDR1 SGHRS and CDR2 YFSETQ. CDR3 length equals 14 residues. Trimming cost V 0 bases and J 6 bases; bases outside gene matches: 6. CDR3 bases: TGCGCCAGCAGCTTGGCAGGGGGTGGCCTCGAGCAGTACGTC. The encoded protein is CASSLAGGGLEQYV.

Many counts were recorded for this clonotype. The rearrangement joins TRBV27 to TRBJ1-6; D call uncertain. Germline V CDR1 and CDR2: MNHEY, SMNVEV (reference sequence). The CDR3 consists of 14 residues. Trimming shortened V by 3 bases and J by 5 bases, and 8 bases separated the two germline ends. CDR3 coding DNA: TGTGCCAGCAGTTTCGTGGCAGATAATTCACCCCTCCACTTT. The encoded protein is CASSFVADNSPLHF.

The CDR3 here is CASSARSPGGTDTQYF. The CDR3 coding sequence is TGTGCCAGCAGCGCGCGGTCCCCGGGGGGCACAGATACGCAGTATTTT. The chain couples TRBV4-2 to TRBJ2-3; TRBD2 is a possible D gene (6 bases). V was trimmed by 5 bases and J by 1 base, leaving 16 bases between them. The CDR3 runs 16 residues. CDR1 is LGHNA, CDR2 YNFKEQ, per germline.

This clonotype was seen only a few times. The chain couples TRBV5-1 to TRBJ2-3, with D perhaps TRBD1 or TRBD2 (6 bases each). Trimming stripped 4 bases from V and 1 base from J, with 16 bases between. The CDR3 length is 16 residues. Germline V lookup: CDR1 SGHRS, CDR2 YFSETQ. The CDR3 DNA reads as TGCGCCAGCAGCGCGGGACAATTTACCCGCACAGATACGCAGTATTTT. Translated, it gives CASSAGQFTRTDTQYF.

As to this clonotype: A clone one base away is much larger, so this may be a read error. The rearrangement links TRBV5-1 to TRBJ2-1; D tentatively reads TRBD1 or TRBD2 (5 bases each). The CDR3 loop spans 15 amino acids. CDR1 and CDR2 (germline): SGHRS, YFSETQ. V lost 0 bases and J 8 bases, leaving 15 bases between the germline ends. For the CDR3, the DNA is TGCGCCAGCAGCTTGGTTGGGGGAGTTGGATATGAGCAGTTCTTC. Protein product: CASSLVGGVGYEQFF. Supplemented by reference TRBV5-1 and TRBJ2-1, the full variable domain reads KAGVTQTPRYLIKTRGQQVTLSCSPISGHRSVSWYQQTPGQGLQFLFEYFSETQRNKGNFPGRFSGRQFSNSRSEMNVSTLELGDSALYLCASSLVGGVGYEQFFGPGTRLTVL.

Only one count was recorded for this clonotype. This chain uses TRBV5-1 with TRBJ1-2, with 8 bases lining up with TRBD1. The CDR3 spans 15 residues. CDR1 and CDR2 (germline): SGHRS, YFSETQ. Trimming cost V 4 bases and J 8 bases; bases outside gene matches: 13. CDR3 DNA sequence: TGCGCCAGCAGCGAAGACAGGGGTGAGGCGCGCGGCTACACCTTC. This encodes CASSEDRGEARGYTF.